This T cell receptor beta chain was found in a study of regulatory T cells in long-lasting Graves disease. Overall study findings and caveats: Persistent patients shared 2,500 to 3,000 public clonotypes among themselves. Newly diagnosed patients shared fewer, at roughly 1,000.

Described time point: newly diagnosed GD, antithyroid drugs for less than 3 months. Preparation of the TCR library used RNA extracted from PBMCs. Germline assignment: CDR1 LNHNV and CDR2 YYDKDF (reference sequence). CDR3 length equals 13 residues. V was clipped by 6 bases and J by 1 base, with 7 bases between them. As for this clonotype: Its target is not known.

iRepertoire HTBI primers and Arm-PCR of CDR3 regions built TCR beta libraries. TCRdb re-derived calls from the multiplex PCR reads in MiXCR, one entry per CDR3 protein. The sample records hundreds of thousands of distinct CDR3 sequences, about 11% being singletons. Separately, the same data were catalogued under a study of T cells in Graves' hyperthyroidism and ophthalmopathy. As reported in that work: The HTBI primer set was used in a first-round RT-PCR of the TCR CDR3. Stable hyperthyroidism was told apart from ophthalmopathy by a model built on 13 V-J features.

V is TRBV15 and J is TRBJ1-5, with D hard to call. The origin of this receptor is a woman in her twenties or thirties with Graves disease. This sample comprised peripheral blood mononuclear cells (PBMCs), obtained at new diagnosis, from a patient treated with antithyroid drugs. The CDR3 loop is CATSGFSNQPQHF. CDR3 DNA: TGTGCCACCAGTGGATTCAGCAATCAGCCCCAGCATTTT.